Listed below are T cell receptor beta chains from one sample, sequenced in a study of blood T cell repertoires in COVID-19. This table comes from immunoSEQ multiplex PCR, and its TCRdb copy is limited to in-frame clones, with some not included. This sample has approximately 170,000 clones; approximately 86% occur once, and the top ten carry about 10%. Specimen: peripheral blood. Every receptor here comes from a woman aged 80 or over with active or convalescent COVID-19. CDR3s include the opening cysteine and the closing phenylalanine or tryptophan. Each record gives: CDR3 protein, CDR3 DNA, clone size, V gene, D gene, J gene. The D gene is left open where the match is weak. Not every row has a clone size; where given, it reads once, few, many or a size class.

CDR3aa: CAWSFQGNTIYF; CDR3nt: TGTGCCTGGTCCTTTCAGGGAAACACCATATATTTT; abundance: .; v_gene: TRBV30; d_gene: .; j_gene: TRBJ1-3
CDR3aa: CASSNSGSNQPQHF; CDR3nt: TGTGCCAGTAGTAACTCAGGTTCGAATCAGCCCCAGCATTTT; abundance: .; v_gene: TRBV19; d_gene: .; j_gene: TRBJ1-5
CDR3aa: CASSASGSSTEAFF; CDR3nt: TGTGCCAGCAGCGCATCAGGGTCCTCCACTGAAGCTTTCTTT; abundance: few; v_gene: TRBV2; d_gene: .; j_gene: TRBJ1-1
CDR3aa: CASSFLLGTGNEAFF; CDR3nt: TGTGCCAGCAGCTTCCTGTTGGGGACAGGTAATGAAGCTTTCTTT; abundance: .; v_gene: TRBV7-8; d_gene: TRBD1; j_gene: TRBJ1-1
CDR3aa: CATRGGRTDTQYF; CDR3nt: TGTGCCACAAGGGGCGGTCGCACAGATACGCAGTATTTT; abundance: once; v_gene: TRBV28; d_gene: .; j_gene: TRBJ2-3
CDR3aa: CASSPKHLARNEQFF; CDR3nt: TGTGCCAGCAGCCCCAAGCATCTCGCCCGCAATGAGCAGTTCTTC; abundance: .; v_gene: TRBV3-1/TRBV3-2; d_gene: .; j_gene: TRBJ2-1
CDR3aa: CASRPQGRRNTEAFF; CDR3nt: TGTGCCAGCAGGCCACAGGGGAGGAGGAACACTGAAGCTTTCTTT; abundance: medium-sized; v_gene: TRBV28; d_gene: TRBD1; j_gene: TRBJ1-1
CDR3aa: CASSMLSGREGDTQYF; CDR3nt: TGTGCCAGCAGCATGCTTAGCGGGAGGGAGGGAGATACGCAGTATTTT; abundance: .; v_gene: TRBV11-2; d_gene: TRBD2; j_gene: TRBJ2-3
CDR3aa: CASSLKGGGDEKLFF; CDR3nt: TGCGCCAGCAGCTTAAAAGGGGGTGGGGATGAAAAACTGTTTTTT; abundance: .; v_gene: TRBV5-1; d_gene: .; j_gene: TRBJ1-4
CDR3aa: CASSVLGGETQYF; CDR3nt: TGTGCCAGCAGTGTACTAGGAGGGGAGACCCAGTACTTC; abundance: .; v_gene: TRBV2; d_gene: .; j_gene: TRBJ2-5
CDR3aa: CASSLGNRGRVEQFF; CDR3nt: TGCGCCAGCAGCTTGGGGAACAGGGGAAGAGTTGAGCAGTTCTTC; abundance: .; v_gene: TRBV5-1; d_gene: TRBD1; j_gene: TRBJ2-1
CDR3aa: CARNPGGANTEAFF; CDR3nt: TGTGCCAGGAACCCAGGGGGCGCGAACACTGAAGCTTTCTTT; abundance: few; v_gene: TRBV11-2; d_gene: TRBD1; j_gene: TRBJ1-1
CDR3aa: CASGDRADSPLHF; CDR3nt: TGTGCCAGTGGGGACAGGGCGGATTCACCCCTCCACTTT; abundance: .; v_gene: TRBV2; d_gene: TRBD1; j_gene: TRBJ1-6
CDR3aa: CASSSSGRREQFF; CDR3nt: TGTGCCAGCAGCTCCTCAGGGAGGCGGGAGCAGTTCTTC; abundance: .; v_gene: TRBV7-2; d_gene: .; j_gene: TRBJ2-1
CDR3aa: CASSVGPREAYEQYF; CDR3nt: TGTGCCAGCAGCGTAGGGCCGAGGGAGGCCTACGAGCAGTACTTC; abundance: .; v_gene: TRBV9; d_gene: .; j_gene: TRBJ2-7
CDR3aa: CASSIAGSSGNTIYF; CDR3nt: TGTGCCAGTAGTATAGCAGGAAGCTCTGGAAACACCATATATTTT; abundance: .; v_gene: TRBV19; d_gene: .; j_gene: TRBJ1-3
CDR3aa: CASSQGHWEAFF; CDR3nt: TGTGCCAGCAGCCAGGGACATTGGGAAGCTTTCTTT; abundance: .; v_gene: TRBV14; d_gene: .; j_gene: TRBJ1-1
CDR3aa: CASSLGRATSMNTEAFF; CDR3nt: TGTGCCAGCAGCTTAGGCAGGGCAACCTCAATGAACACTGAAGCTTTCTTT; abundance: .; v_gene: TRBV5-5; d_gene: .; j_gene: TRBJ1-1
CDR3aa: CASSLGTGGFNEQFF; CDR3nt: TGCGCCAGCAGCTTGGGGACAGGGGGCTTCAATGAGCAGTTCTTC; abundance: few; v_gene: TRBV5-1; d_gene: TRBD1; j_gene: TRBJ2-1
CDR3aa: CASTTWEGNTEAFF; CDR3nt: TGTGCCAGCACCACCTGGGAGGGAAACACTGAAGCTTTCTTT; abundance: few; v_gene: TRBV7-9; d_gene: .; j_gene: TRBJ1-1
CDR3aa: CASSLKAGGFGTDTQYF; CDR3nt: TGTGCCAGCAGCTTAAAAGCGGGAGGGTTCGGCACAGATACGCAGTATTTT; abundance: .; v_gene: TRBV5-4; d_gene: TRBD2; j_gene: TRBJ2-3
CDR3aa: CASSDGRSGPWTDTQYF; CDR3nt: TGTGCCAGCAGCGACGGGAGATCTGGCCCCTGGACAGATACGCAGTATTTT; abundance: once; v_gene: TRBV9; d_gene: .; j_gene: TRBJ2-3
CDR3aa: CASSLYQDGTESYEQYF; CDR3nt: TGTGCCAGCAGCTTATATCAGGACGGGACAGAGAGTTACGAGCAGTACTTC; abundance: .; v_gene: TRBV13; d_gene: TRBD1; j_gene: TRBJ2-7
CDR3aa: CASRRQVNEKLFF; CDR3nt: TGTGCCAGTAGAAGACAGGTGAATGAAAAACTGTTTTTT; abundance: .; v_gene: TRBV19; d_gene: .; j_gene: TRBJ1-4